This TCR beta chain is from a study of T cells after yellow fever vaccination. General study results and limits: Subsequent to the booster, the majority of primary-vaccination clones reappeared (around 96% CD4, 88% CD8). The CD4 compartment and the CD8 compartment contained a small share of clonotypes in common. One caveat is that FACS-sorted repertoires could contain abundant clonotypes contaminating from the bulk population.

In this sample, this clonotype turned up many times. Its antigen is undetermined. CDR1 and CDR2 (germline): SGHRS, YFSETQ. After removal of 6 bases from V and 5 bases from J, the junction contained 6 bases not matched to a gene. The length of the CDR3 is 13 residues. TCRdb re-derived calls from the 5' RACE reads in MiXCR, one entry per CDR3 protein. The data contain hundreds of thousands of distinct CDR3 sequences, about an eighth of them seen just once; the ten biggest clones take up more than 3%. The material was CD4+ T cells sorted from PBMCs, obtained 15 days after the yellow fever booster vaccination. V usage is TRBV5-1 and J usage is TRBJ2-5; 8 nucleotides align to TRBD2. This clonotype was sampled from a man between 18 and 35 years old who received the YFV17D yellow fever vaccine. The CDR3 nucleotides are TGCGCCAGCATTCCTAGCGGGTCGGAGACCCAGTACTTC. It encodes CASIPSGSETQYF.